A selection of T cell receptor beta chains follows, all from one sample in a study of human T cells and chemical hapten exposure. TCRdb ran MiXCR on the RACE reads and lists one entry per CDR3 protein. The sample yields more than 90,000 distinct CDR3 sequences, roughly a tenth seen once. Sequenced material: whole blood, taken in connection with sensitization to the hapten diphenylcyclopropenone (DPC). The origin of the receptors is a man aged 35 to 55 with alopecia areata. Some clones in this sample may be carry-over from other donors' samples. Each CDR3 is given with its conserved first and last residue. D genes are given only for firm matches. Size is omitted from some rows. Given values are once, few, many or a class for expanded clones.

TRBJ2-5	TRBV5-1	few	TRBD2	TGCGCCAGCAGCTTAGAAGCGGGGGAAGAGACCCAGTACTTC	CASSLEAGEETQYF
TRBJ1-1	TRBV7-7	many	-	TGTGCTAGCAGCTTAGAGGTGGGATCTGAAGCTTTCTTT	CASSLEVGSEAFF
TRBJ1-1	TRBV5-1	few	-	TGCGCCAGCAGCTTTTTTTGGGGGCAGGAAGCTTTCTTT	CASSFFWGQEAFF
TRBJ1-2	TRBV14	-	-	TGTGCCAGCAGCCAAGATTTGGGGTCCGCTAACTATGGCTACACCTTC	CASSQDLGSANYGYTF
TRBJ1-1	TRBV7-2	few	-	TGTGCCAGCAGTTACGAGAGCCGTTACACTGAAGCTTTCTTT	CASSYESRYTEAFF
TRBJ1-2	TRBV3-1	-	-	TGTGCCAGCAGCCAAGGGGTCGGGGGGATCTATGGCTACACCTTC	CASSQGVGGIYGYTF
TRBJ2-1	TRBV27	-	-	TGTGCCAGCAGTTTAAGAGGGAGCGCCTACAATGAGCAGTTCTTC	CASSLRGSAYNEQFF
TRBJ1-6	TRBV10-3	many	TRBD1	TGTGCCATCAGTGAGTCGACAGGGGGCAATTCACCCCTCCACTTT	CAISESTGGNSPLHF
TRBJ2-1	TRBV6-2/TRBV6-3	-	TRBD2	TGTGCCAGCCTACCCTTAGCGGGAGTCTACAATGAGCAGTTCTTC	CASLPLAGVYNEQFF
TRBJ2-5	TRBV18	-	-	TGTGCCAGCTCACCAAGCAACCCGGGAGTCCAAGAGACCCAGTACTTC	CASSPSNPGVQETQYF
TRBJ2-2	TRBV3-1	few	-	TGTGCCAGCAGCCAATATGCCAGGCAGAGCACCGGGGAGCTGTTTTTT	CASSQYARQSTGELFF
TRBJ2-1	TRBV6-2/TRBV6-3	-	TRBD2	TGTGCCAGCAGTTACTATCTCCCGGGACTAGCGGGATTCCACAATGAGCAGTTCTTC	CASSYYLPGLAGFHNEQFF
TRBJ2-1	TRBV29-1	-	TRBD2	TGCAGCGTAGTGACTAGCGGTTTCTACAATGAGCAGTTCTTC	CSVVTSGFYNEQFF
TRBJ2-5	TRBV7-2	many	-	TGTGCCAGCAGCTTAAGGAGGGGCTCGGAGACCCAGTACTTC	CASSLRRGSETQYF
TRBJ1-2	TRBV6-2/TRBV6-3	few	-	TGTGCCAGCAGTTACCCACAGCATGGCTACACCTTC	CASSYPQHGYTF
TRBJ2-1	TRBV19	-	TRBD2	TGTGCCAGTAGTATAGATTGGGGGGGCAATGAGCAGTTCTTC	CASSIDWGGNEQFF
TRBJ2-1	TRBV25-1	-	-	TGTGCCAGCAGTGACCTTGACAATGAGCAGTTCTTC	CASSDLDNEQFF